Listed below are T cell receptor beta chains from one sample, sequenced in a study of blood T cell repertoires in COVID-19. Produced via immunoSEQ multiplex PCR; TCRdb's table is partial and in-frame only. The table records 300,000 to 400,000 clones, roughly 88% of them present only once. The material sequenced was peripheral blood. All receptors come from a woman aged 30 to 39 with COVID-19, enrolled during active disease. The CDR3 runs from the conserved cysteine through the conserved F or W. The D gene is left open where the match is weak. Some rows have no size entry. The others give once, few or many, or a class for an expanded clone.

TRBJ2-7	TRBV18	NA	NA	CASSPYSPGNSYEQYF	TGTGCCAGCTCACCATATTCCCCAGGGAACTCCTACGAGCAGTACTTC
TRBJ1-5	TRBV6-4	NA	NA	CASSGQKIRNQPQHF	TGTGCCAGCAGTGGACAGAAGATACGCAATCAGCCCCAGCATTTT
TRBJ2-3	TRBV19	TRBD2	NA	CASSSRGGPLTDTQYF	TGTGCCAGTAGTTCCCGGGGGGGGCCCCTCACAGATACGCAGTATTTT
TRBJ1-6	TRBV7-9	NA	NA	CASSLQGNGSPLHF	TGTGCCAGCAGCCTACAGGGCAATGGATCACCCCTCCACTTT
TRBJ1-1	TRBV5-1	TRBD1	many	CASSLGQVTMNTEAFF	TGCGCCAGCAGCTTAGGACAGGTGACAATGAACACTGAAGCTTTCTTT
TRBJ1-6	TRBV19	NA	once	CASRLGGALHF	TGTGCCAGTAGGCTGGGGGGGGCCCTCCACTTT
TRBJ1-5	TRBV7-5	NA	NA	CARSLDTPTDQPQHF	TGTGCCAGAAGCTTAGATACCCCCACAGATCAGCCCCAGCATTTT
TRBJ1-6	TRBV18	TRBD1	NA	CASSPRNTGQGASPLHF	TGTGCCAGCTCACCAAGGAACACGGGACAGGGGGCCTCACCCCTCCACTTT
TRBJ2-2	TRBV3-1/TRBV3-2	NA	NA	CASKRRTQNTGELFF	TGTGCCAGCAAGAGGAGGACTCAAAACACCGGGGAGCTGTTTTTT
TRBJ2-3	TRBV2	NA	NA	CASSGGLATHTQYF	TGTGCCAGCAGTGGAGGGTTAGCGACGCATACGCAGTATTTT
TRBJ2-1	TRBV19	TRBD2	NA	CASRWDAGDYNEQFF	TGTGCCAGTAGGTGGGATGCGGGGGACTACAATGAGCAGTTCTTC
TRBJ1-2	TRBV5-1	NA	once	CASEGPGDGYTF	TGCGCCAGTGAGGGACCAGGGGACGGCTACACCTTC
TRBJ2-7	TRBV6-2/TRBV6-3	TRBD2	NA	CASSYRRGVPSYEQYF	TGTGCCAGCAGTTATCGGCGGGGGGTTCCCTCCTACGAGCAGTACTTC
TRBJ1-6	TRBV30	TRBD1	NA	CAWSVPGGGSPLHF	TGTGCCTGGAGTGTGCCAGGGGGCGGATCACCCCTCCACTTT
TRBJ2-3	TRBV7-6	TRBD2	NA	CASSSELAGGRNPHRADTQYF	TGTGCCAGCAGCTCAGAACTAGCGGGGGGCCGAAACCCACACCGCGCAGATACGCAGTATTTT
TRBJ1-2	TRBV24-1	TRBD1	NA	CATGTGLGYTF	TGTGCCACAGGGACAGGCCTGGGCTACACCTTC
TRBJ1-3	TRBV5-5	NA	NA	CASSLSGGSGNTIYF	TGTGCCAGCAGCTTATCCGGGGGCTCTGGAAACACCATATATTTT
TRBJ2-5	TRBV2	TRBD1	NA	CASSPPGTGVKETQYF	TGTGCCAGCAGTCCCCCCGGGACAGGGGTTAAGGAGACCCAGTACTTC
TRBJ1-6	TRBV13	NA	NA	CASSYRGARSPLHF	TGTGCCAGCAGCTACCGGGGGGCTCGCTCACCCCTCCACTTT
TRBJ2-5	TRBV7-2	NA	NA	CASSGVGRRTQYF	TGTGCCAGCAGCGGGGTGGGGAGGAGGACCCAGTACTTC
TRBJ1-5	TRBV30	NA	NA	CAWSETGPSQPQHF	TGTGCCTGGAGTGAAACAGGGCCGAGTCAGCCCCAGCATTTT
TRBJ1-1	TRBV3-1/TRBV3-2	NA	NA	CASSQGALRWGGTEAFF	TGTGCCAGCAGCCAAGGGGCGCTGCGATGGGGAGGCACTGAAGCTTTCTTT
TRBJ1-1	TRBV6-2/TRBV6-3	NA	NA	CASSMLGVNTEAFF	TGTGCCAGCAGTATGCTAGGGGTGAACACTGAAGCTTTCTTT
TRBJ2-7	TRBV6-5	NA	once	CATSRGNAGEQYF	TGTGCTACGTCGAGAGGGAACGCTGGCGAGCAGTACTTC
TRBJ1-2	TRBV2	TRBD1	NA	CASSVQGGQGYGYTF	TGTGCCAGCAGTGTACAAGGGGGCCAGGGATATGGCTACACCTTC
TRBJ1-3	TRBV18	NA	NA	CASSPPSRRGGSGNTIYF	TGTGCCAGCTCACCCCCCTCCCGCCGGGGGGGCTCTGGAAACACCATATATTTT
TRBJ1-1	TRBV10-3	TRBD1	NA	CAISDRGGDTEAFF	TGTGCCATCAGCGACAGGGGGGGGGACACTGAAGCTTTCTTT
TRBJ2-1	TRBV19	TRBD2	NA	CASSIIGGGYNEQFF	TGTGCCAGTAGTATTATTGGCGGGGGGTACAATGAGCAGTTCTTC
TRBJ1-2	TRBV6-2/TRBV6-3	NA	NA	CASSPARTAIYNYGYTF	TGTGCCAGCAGCCCGGCCCGGACAGCGATATACAACTATGGCTACACCTTC
TRBJ2-7	TRBV10-1	TRBD2	NA	CASSNSGGRKPSIPYEQYF	TGCGCCAGCAGCAATAGCGGGGGCCGAAAACCCTCAATCCCGTACGAGCAGTACTTC
TRBJ1-2	TRBV12-5	NA	NA	CASGYRQANYGYTF	TGTGCTAGTGGTTACCGACAGGCCAACTATGGCTACACCTTC
TRBJ1-1	TRBV3-1/TRBV3-2	TRBD1	once	CASSQGDRGSEAFF	TGTGCCAGCAGCCAAGGGGACAGGGGGTCTGAAGCTTTCTTT
TRBJ1-4	TRBV3-1/TRBV3-2	NA	NA	CASSPPGVPTNEKLFF	TGTGCCAGCAGCCCCCCAGGGGTACCGACTAATGAAAAACTGTTTTTT
TRBJ1-2	TRBV27	TRBD1	NA	CASSYGQDYGYTF	TGTGCCAGCAGTTATGGACAGGACTATGGCTACACCTTC
TRBJ2-3	TRBV11-3	NA	once	CASSLGFVGATQYF	TGTGCCAGCAGCTTAGGGTTCGTGGGGGCAACGCAGTATTTT
TRBJ1-2	TRBV4-3	TRBD1	NA	CASSQDSGGTANYGYTF	TGCGCCAGCAGCCAAGATAGTGGCGGGACAGCTAACTATGGCTACACCTTC
TRBJ2-2	TRBV4-2	NA	NA	CASSPQTPGTGELFF	TGTGCCAGCAGCCCCCAAACCCCGGGAACCGGGGAGCTGTTTTTT
TRBJ2-2	TRBV9	TRBD2	NA	CASSPRASGGAGELFF	TGTGCCAGCAGCCCCAGGGCCAGCGGGGGCGCCGGGGAGCTGTTTTTT
TRBJ1-2	TRBV6-1	NA	NA	CASSETDGPRGGYTF	TGTGCCAGCAGTGAAACGGACGGCCCCAGGGGTGGCTACACCTTC
TRBJ1-2	TRBV7-2	NA	NA	CASSSQGYGYTF	TGTGCCAGCAGCTCGCAGGGCTATGGCTACACCTTC
TRBJ1-2	TRBV5-1	TRBD1	NA	CASSLTGTDYGYTF	TGCGCCAGCAGCTTGACCGGGACAGACTATGGCTACACCTTC
TRBJ2-7	TRBV27	NA	NA	CASSLSHISYEQYF	TGTGCCAGCAGTTTATCGCACATCTCCTACGAGCAGTACTTC
TRBJ1-2	TRBV19	NA	NA	CASSILGEGYTF	TGTGCCAGTAGTATATTGGGCGAGGGCTACACCTTC
TRBJ1-2	TRBV20-1	NA	NA	CSAPRRDGYTF	TGCAGTGCTCCGAGGAGGGATGGCTACACCTTC
TRBJ1-2	TRBV5-1	NA	NA	CASSLSVTANYGYTF	TGCGCCAGCAGCTTATCGGTTACAGCTAACTATGGCTACACCTTC
TRBJ1-2	TRBV27	TRBD1	NA	CASSFRTGQGYTF	TGTGCCAGCAGTTTTCGGACAGGGCAAGGCTACACCTTC
TRBJ2-3	TRBV7-3	TRBD2	NA	CASSFGLAGGHTDTQYF	TGTGCCAGCAGCTTCGGACTAGCGGGGGGACACACAGATACGCAGTATTTT
TRBJ2-3	TRBV19	NA	NA	CASSMPGNTQYF	TGTGCCAGTAGTATGCCCGGGAATACGCAGTATTTT
TRBJ1-2	TRBV3-1/TRBV3-2	NA	NA	CASSQFMARGYYGYTF	TGTGCCAGCAGCCAATTTATGGCCAGGGGCTACTATGGCTACACCTTC
TRBJ2-5	TRBV9	TRBD2	NA	CASSRGLAGETQYF	TGTGCCAGCAGCCGAGGACTAGCGGGGGAGACCCAGTACTTC
TRBJ2-5	TRBV3-1/TRBV3-2	TRBD1	NA	CASISNQGQETQYF	TGTGCCAGCATCAGTAATCAGGGACAGGAGACCCAGTACTTC
TRBJ1-2	TRBV7-2	TRBD1	NA	CASGTTGGYGYTF	TGTGCCAGCGGAACGACAGGGGGCTATGGCTACACCTTC
TRBJ1-1	TRBV5-6	NA	NA	CASSLERGNTEAFF	TGTGCCAGCAGCTTGGAACGGGGAAACACTGAAGCTTTCTTT
TRBJ1-6	TRBV18	TRBD1	NA	CASRQGNNSPLHF	TGTGCCAGCCGACAGGGAAATAATTCACCCCTCCACTTT
TRBJ2-7	TRBV2	TRBD1	once	CASSKDRANEQYF	TGTGCCAGCAGTAAGGACAGGGCGAACGAGCAGTACTTC
TRBJ1-1	TRBV7-9	TRBD1	NA	CASSLGWTGTEAFF	TGTGCCAGCAGCTTAGGGTGGACAGGGACTGAAGCTTTCTTT
TRBJ2-3	TRBV2	TRBD2	NA	CASMLGLAGADTQYF	TGTGCCAGCATGCTGGGACTAGCGGGGGCGGATACGCAGTATTTT